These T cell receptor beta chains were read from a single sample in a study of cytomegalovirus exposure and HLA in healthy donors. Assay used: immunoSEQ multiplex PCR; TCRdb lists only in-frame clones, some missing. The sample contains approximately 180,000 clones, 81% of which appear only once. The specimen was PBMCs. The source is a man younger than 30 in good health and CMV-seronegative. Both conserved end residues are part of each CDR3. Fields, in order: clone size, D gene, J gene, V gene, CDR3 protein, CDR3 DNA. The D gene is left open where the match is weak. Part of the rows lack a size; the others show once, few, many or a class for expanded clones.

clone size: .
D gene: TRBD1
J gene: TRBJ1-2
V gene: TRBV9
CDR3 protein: CASSPRTGYGYTF
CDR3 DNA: TGTGCCAGCAGCCCTCGGACAGGCTATGGCTACACCTTC

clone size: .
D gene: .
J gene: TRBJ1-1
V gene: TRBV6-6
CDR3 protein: CASSYSSGRVTEAFF
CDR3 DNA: TGTGCCAGCAGTTACTCCTCGGGTAGAGTCACTGAAGCTTTCTTT

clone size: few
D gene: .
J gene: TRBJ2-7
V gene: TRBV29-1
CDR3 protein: CSARAQGYEQYF
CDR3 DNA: TGCAGCGCCAGAGCGCAAGGCTACGAGCAGTACTTC

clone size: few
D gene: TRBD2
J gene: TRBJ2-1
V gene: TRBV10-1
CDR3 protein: CASSTVAGGYNEQFF
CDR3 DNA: TGCGCCAGCAGTACCGTAGCGGGGGGGTACAATGAGCAGTTCTTC

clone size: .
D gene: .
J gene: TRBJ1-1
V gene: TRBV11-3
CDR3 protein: CASSSRVDTEAFF
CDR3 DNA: TGTGCCAGCAGCTCGAGGGTGGACACTGAAGCTTTCTTT

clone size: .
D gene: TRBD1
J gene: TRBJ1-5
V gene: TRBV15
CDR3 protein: CATSKTRGRGQPQHF
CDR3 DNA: TGTGCCACCAGCAAGACCAGGGGGCGAGGTCAGCCCCAGCATTTT

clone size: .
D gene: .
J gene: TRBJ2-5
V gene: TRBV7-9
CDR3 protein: CASSGSQETQYF
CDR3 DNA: TGTGCCTCGTCCGGGTCCCAAGAGACCCAGTACTTC

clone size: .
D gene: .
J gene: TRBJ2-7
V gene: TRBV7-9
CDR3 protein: CSSSLAESGAPYEQYF
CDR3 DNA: TGTTCCAGCAGCTTAGCGGAATCAGGGGCCCCCTACGAGCAGTACTTC

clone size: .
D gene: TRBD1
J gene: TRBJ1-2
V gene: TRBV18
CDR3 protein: CASSPPNRGQDGYTF
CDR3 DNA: TGTGCCAGCTCACCACCGAACAGGGGGCAGGATGGCTACACCTTC

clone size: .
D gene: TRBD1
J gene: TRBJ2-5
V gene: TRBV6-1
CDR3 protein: CASSELGQTAETQYF
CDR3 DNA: TGTGCCAGCAGTGAATTGGGACAGACGGCAGAGACCCAGTACTTC

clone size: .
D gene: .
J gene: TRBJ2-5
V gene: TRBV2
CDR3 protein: CASIFRREETQYF
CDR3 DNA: TGTGCCAGCATTTTCCGCAGGGAAGAGACCCAGTACTTC

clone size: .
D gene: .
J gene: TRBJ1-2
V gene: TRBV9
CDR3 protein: CASSASHGYTF
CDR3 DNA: TGTGCCAGCAGCGCCTCCCATGGCTACACCTTC

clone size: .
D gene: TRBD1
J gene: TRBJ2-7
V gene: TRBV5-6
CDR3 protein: CASSRRGQGARQYF
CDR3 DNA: TGTGCCAGCAGCCGGCGGGGACAGGGGGCCAGGCAGTACTTC

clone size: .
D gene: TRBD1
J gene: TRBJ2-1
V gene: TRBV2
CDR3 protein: CASSERRQGAYNEQFF
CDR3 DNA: TGTGCCAGCAGTGAACGACGACAGGGGGCCTACAATGAGCAGTTCTTC

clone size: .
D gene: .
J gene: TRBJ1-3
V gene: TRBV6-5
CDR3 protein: CASRAAGAGGNTIYF
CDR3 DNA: TGTGCCAGCAGGGCCGCGGGGGCGGGAGGAAACACCATATATTTT

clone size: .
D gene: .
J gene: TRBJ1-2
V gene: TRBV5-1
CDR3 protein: CASSLDKPDYGYTF
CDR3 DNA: TGCGCCAGCAGCTTGGATAAGCCCGACTATGGCTACACCTTC

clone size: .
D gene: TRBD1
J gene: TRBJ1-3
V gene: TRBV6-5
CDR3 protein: CASRAQGAPGNTIYF
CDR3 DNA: TGTGCCAGCAGGGCCCAGGGGGCTCCAGGAAACACCATATATTTT

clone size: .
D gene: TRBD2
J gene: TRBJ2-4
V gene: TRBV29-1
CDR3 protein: CSVRTSGGAKNIQYF
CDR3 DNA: TGCAGCGTCCGGACATCCGGGGGGGCCAAAAACATTCAGTACTTC

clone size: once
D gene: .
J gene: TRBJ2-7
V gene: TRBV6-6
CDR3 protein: CASSYLQGGEQYF
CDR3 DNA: TGTGCCAGCAGTTACCTTCAGGGGGGAGAGCAGTACTTC

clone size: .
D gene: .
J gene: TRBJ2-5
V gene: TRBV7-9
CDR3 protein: CASRSSQETQYF
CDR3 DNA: TGTGCCAGCAGGAGCTCCCAAGAGACCCAGTACTTC

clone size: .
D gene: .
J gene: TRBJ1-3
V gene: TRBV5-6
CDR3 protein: CASSLAGTPEQFNTIYF
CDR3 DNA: TGTGCCAGCAGCTTGGCAGGGACTCCAGAACAGTTCAACACCATATATTTT

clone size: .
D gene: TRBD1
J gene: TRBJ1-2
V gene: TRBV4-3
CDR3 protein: CASSQGPSDRANYGYTF
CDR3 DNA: TGCGCCAGCAGCCAGGGCCCCTCGGACAGGGCCAACTATGGCTACACCTTC